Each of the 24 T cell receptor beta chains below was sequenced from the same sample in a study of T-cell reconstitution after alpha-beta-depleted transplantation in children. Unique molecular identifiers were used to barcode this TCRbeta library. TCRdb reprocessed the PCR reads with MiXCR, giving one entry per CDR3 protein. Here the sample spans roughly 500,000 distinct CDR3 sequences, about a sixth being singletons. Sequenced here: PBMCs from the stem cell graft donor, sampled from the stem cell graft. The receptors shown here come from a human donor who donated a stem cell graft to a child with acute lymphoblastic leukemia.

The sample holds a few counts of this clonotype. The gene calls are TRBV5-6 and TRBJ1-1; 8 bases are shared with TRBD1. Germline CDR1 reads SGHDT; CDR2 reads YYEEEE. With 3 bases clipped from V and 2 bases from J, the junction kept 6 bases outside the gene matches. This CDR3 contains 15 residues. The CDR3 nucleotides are TGTGCCAGCAGCTACCCGCAGGGGGCAAACACTGAAGCTTTCTTT. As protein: CASSYPQGANTEAFF. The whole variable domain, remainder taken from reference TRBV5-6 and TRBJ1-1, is DAGVTQSPTHLIKTRGQQVTLRCSPKSGHDTVSWYQQALGQGPQFIFQYYEEEERQRGNFPDRFSGHQFPNYSSELNVNALLLGDSALYLCASSYPQGANTEAFFGQGTRLTVV.

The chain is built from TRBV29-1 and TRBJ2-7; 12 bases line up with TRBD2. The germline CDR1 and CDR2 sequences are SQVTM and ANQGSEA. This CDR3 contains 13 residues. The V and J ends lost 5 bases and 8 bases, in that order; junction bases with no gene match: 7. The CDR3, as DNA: TGCAGCGTTTCGACTAGCGGGAGTGCTAAGCAGTACTTC. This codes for CSVSTSGSAKQYF.

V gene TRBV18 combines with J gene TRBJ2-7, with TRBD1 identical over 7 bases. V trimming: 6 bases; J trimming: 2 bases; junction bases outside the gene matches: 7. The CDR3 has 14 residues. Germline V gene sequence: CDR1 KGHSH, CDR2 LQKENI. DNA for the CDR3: TGTGCCAGCTCCCTTGGGACAGTGCCCTACGAGCAGTACTTC. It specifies CASSLGTVPYEQYF.

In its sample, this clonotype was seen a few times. CDR3 coding DNA: TGTGCCAGCAGCCAAATGGACAGTCCCTATGGCTACACCTTC. Translated: CASSQMDSPYGYTF. The rearrangement joins TRBV14 to TRBJ1-2; D might be TRBD1 (6 bases). The CDR3 loop spans 14 amino acids. CDR1 SGHDN and CDR2 FVKESK come from the germline V gene. Trimming shortened V by 2 bases and J by 4 bases, and 11 bases separated the two germline ends.

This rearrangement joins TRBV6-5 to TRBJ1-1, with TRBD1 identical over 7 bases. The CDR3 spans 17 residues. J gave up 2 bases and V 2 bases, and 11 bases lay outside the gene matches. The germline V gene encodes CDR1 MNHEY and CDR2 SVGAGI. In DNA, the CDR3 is TGTGCCAGCAGTTACCTCGACAGGGAGGACCTAAACACTGAAGCTTTCTTT. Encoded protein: CASSYLDREDLNTEAFF.

CDR3 loop: CASSVKAGAETQYF. CDR3 in DNA: TGTGCCAGCAGCGTCAAGGCAGGGGCTGAGACCCAGTACTTC. V usage is TRBV11-2 and J usage is TRBJ2-5, with a weak D call TRBD1 (6 bases). The CDR3 extends over 14 amino acids. Germline V gene sequence: CDR1 SGHAT, CDR2 FQNNGV. V lost 5 bases and J lost 5, with 15 bases in between.

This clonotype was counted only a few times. The CDR3 protein is CASSFRRVGLEQYF. The CDR3 DNA follows: TGTGCCAGCAGTTTTAGGCGGGTAGGGCTCGAGCAGTACTTC. The chain links TRBV12-3 or TRBV12-4 to TRBJ2-7; D possibly corresponds to TRBD2 (5 bases). The CDR3 is 14 amino acids. Between the trimmed V and J ends, which lost 3 bases and 6 bases, there was a span of 15 bases.

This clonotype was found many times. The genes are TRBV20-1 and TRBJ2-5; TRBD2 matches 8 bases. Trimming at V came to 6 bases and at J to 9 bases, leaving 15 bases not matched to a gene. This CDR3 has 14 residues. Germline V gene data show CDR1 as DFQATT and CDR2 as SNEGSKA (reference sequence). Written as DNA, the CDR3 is TGCAGTGCCGCCGCCGGGACTAGATGGTGGGCCCAGTACTTC. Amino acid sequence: CSAAAGTRWWAQYF.

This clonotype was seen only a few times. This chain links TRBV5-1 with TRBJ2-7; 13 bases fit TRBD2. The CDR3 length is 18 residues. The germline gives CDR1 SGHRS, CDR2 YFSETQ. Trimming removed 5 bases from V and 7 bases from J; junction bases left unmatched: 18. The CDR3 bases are TGCGCCAGCAGAAGGACCGGGACTAGCGGGGTCGTCCTAAGGGAGCAGTACTTC. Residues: CASRRTGTSGVVLREQYF. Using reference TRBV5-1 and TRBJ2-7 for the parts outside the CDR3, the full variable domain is KAGVTQTPRYLIKTRGQQVTLSCSPISGHRSVSWYQQTPGQGLQFLFEYFSETQRNKGNFPGRFSGRQFSNSRSEMNVSTLELGDSALYLCASRRTGTSGVVLREQYFGPGTRLTVT.

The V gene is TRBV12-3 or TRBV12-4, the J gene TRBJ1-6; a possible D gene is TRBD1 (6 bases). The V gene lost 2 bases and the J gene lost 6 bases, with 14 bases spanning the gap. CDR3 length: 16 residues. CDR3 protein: CASSLRQTGLNSPLHF. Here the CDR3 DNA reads TGTGCCAGCAGTTTAAGGCAGACAGGACTTAATTCACCCCTCCACTTT.

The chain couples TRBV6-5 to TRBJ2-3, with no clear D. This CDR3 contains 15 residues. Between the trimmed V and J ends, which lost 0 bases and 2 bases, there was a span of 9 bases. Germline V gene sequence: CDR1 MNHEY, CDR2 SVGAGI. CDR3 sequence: CASSYSLGNTDTQYF. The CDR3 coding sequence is TGTGCCAGCAGTTACTCGCTAGGCAACACAGATACGCAGTATTTT.

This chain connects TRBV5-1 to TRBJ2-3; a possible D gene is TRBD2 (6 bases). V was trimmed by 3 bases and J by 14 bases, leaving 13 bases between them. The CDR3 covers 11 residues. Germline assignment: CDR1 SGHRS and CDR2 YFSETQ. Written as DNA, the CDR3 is TGCGCCAGCAGCTCAATTGGAGGGCCGTATTTT. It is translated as CASSSIGGPYF.

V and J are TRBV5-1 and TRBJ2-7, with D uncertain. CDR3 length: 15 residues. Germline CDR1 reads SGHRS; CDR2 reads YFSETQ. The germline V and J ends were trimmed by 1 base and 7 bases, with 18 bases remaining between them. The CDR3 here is CASSLTGLEYGEQYF. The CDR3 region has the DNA TGCGCCAGCAGCTTGACCGGGCTCGAATATGGAGAGCAGTACTTC.

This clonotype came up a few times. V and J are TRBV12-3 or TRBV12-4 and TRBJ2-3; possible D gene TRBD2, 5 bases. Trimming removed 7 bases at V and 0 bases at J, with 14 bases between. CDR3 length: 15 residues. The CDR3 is CASTSEGVSTDTQYF. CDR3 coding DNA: TGTGCCAGCACGTCTGAGGGCGTAAGCACAGATACGCAGTATTTT.

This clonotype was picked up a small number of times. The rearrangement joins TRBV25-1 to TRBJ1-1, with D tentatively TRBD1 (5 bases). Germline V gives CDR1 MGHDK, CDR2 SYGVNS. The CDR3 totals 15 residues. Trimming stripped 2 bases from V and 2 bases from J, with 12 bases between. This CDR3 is CASSEAQDFNTEAFF. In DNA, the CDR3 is TGTGCCAGCAGTGAAGCACAGGACTTTAACACTGAAGCTTTCTTT.

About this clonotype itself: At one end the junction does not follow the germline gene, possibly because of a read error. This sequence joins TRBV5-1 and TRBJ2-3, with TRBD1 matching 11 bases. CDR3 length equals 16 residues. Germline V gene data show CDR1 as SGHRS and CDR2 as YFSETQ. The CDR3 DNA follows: TGCGCCAGCAGCATACAAGGACAGGGGGCGGCAGATACGCATTATTTT. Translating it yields CASSIQGQGAADTHYF.

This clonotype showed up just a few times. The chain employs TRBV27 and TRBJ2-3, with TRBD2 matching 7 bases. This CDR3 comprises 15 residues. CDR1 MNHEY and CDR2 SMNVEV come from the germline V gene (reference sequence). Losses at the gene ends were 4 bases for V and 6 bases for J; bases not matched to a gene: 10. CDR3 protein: CASSSVGGSRDTQYF. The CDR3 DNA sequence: TGTGCCAGCAGTTCCGTCGGCGGGAGCCGGGATACGCAGTATTTT.

This chain's CDR3 is CASSVGRGPYNEQFF. Here the CDR3 DNA reads TGTGCCAGCAGCGTAGGCAGGGGGCCCTACAATGAGCAGTTCTTC. The rearrangement joins TRBV9 to TRBJ2-1; 8 nucleotides align to TRBD1. The CDR3 is made up of 15 amino acids. Germline assignment: CDR1 SGDLS and CDR2 YYNGEE. The junction had 1 base not matched to a gene; V was cut back by 0 bases and J by 2 bases.

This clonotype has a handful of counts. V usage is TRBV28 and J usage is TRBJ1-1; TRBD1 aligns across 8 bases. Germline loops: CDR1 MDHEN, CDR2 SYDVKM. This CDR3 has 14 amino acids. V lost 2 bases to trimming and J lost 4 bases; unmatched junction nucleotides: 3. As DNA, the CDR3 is TGTGCCAGCAGTTTACCCGGGACAGGCACTGAAGCTTTCTTT. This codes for CASSLPGTGTEAFF. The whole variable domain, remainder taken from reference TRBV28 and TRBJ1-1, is DVKVTQSSRYLVKRTGEKVFLECVQDMDHENMFWYRQDPGLGLRLIYFSYDVKMKEKGDIPEGYSVSREKKERFSLILESASTNQTSMYLCASSLPGTGTEAFFGQGTRLTVV.

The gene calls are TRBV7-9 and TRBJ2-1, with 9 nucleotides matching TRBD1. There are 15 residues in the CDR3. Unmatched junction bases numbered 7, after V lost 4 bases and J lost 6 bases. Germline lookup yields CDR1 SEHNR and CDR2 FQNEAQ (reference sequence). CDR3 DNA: TGTGCCAGCAGCTCTACAGGGGGCGCGAGCAATGAGCAGTTCTTC. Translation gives CASSSTGGASNEQFF. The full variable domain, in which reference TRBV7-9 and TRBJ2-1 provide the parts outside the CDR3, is DTGVSQNPRHKITKRGQNVTFRCDPISEHNRLYWYRQTLGQGPEFLTYFQNEAQLEKSRLLSDRFSAERPKGSFSTLEIQRTEQGDSAMYLCASSSTGGASNEQFFGPGTRLTVL.

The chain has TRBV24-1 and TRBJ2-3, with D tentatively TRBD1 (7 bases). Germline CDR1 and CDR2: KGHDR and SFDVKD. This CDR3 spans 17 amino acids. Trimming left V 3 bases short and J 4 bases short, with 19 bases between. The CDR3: CATSDQGGGGMADTQYF. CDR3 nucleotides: TGTGCCACCAGTGATCAGGGGGGAGGAGGGATGGCAGATACGCAGTATTTT.

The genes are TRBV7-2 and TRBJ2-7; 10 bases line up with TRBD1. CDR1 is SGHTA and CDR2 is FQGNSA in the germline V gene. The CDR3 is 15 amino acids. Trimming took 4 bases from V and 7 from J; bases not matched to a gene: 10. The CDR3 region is CASSSRTGGGREQYF. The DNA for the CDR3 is TGTGCCAGCAGCTCGCGGACAGGGGGTGGGAGGGAGCAGTACTTC.

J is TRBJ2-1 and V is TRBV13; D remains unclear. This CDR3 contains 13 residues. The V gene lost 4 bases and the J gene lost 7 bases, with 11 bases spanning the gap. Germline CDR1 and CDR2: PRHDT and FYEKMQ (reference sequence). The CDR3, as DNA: TGTGCCAGCAGCTCTTGGTCCGCGAATGAGCAGTTCTTC. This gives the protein CASSSWSANEQFF.

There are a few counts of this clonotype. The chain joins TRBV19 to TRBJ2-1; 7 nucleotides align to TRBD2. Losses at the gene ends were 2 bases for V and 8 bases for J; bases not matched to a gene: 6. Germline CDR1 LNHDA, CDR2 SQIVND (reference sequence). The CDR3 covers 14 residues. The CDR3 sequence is CASSIKAGIHEQFF. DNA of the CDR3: TGTGCCAGTAGTATAAAAGCGGGAATCCATGAGCAGTTCTTC. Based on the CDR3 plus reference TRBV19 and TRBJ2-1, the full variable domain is DGGITQSPKYLFRKEGQNVTLSCEQNLNHDAMYWYRQDPGQGLRLIYYSQIVNDFQKGDIAEGYSVSREKKESFPLTVTSAQKNPTAFYLCASSIKAGIHEQFFGPGTRLTVL.